This section outlines one T cell receptor (beta chain) sequence together with its context. The data were taken from a study of control samples from healthy donors and cancer patients. This CDR3 is 19 amino acids long. J gave up 0 bases and V 3 bases, and 12 bases lay outside the gene matches. Germline CDR1 reads SGDLS; CDR2 reads YYNGEE. The table came from immunoSEQ multiplex PCR; TCRdb's copy has only in-frame clones and leaves some out. The data show 110,000 to 150,000 clones, roughly 94% seen once. The origin of this receptor is a man aged 60-69 years with colorectal cancer. Input material: PBMCs. The J gene is TRBJ1-3, the V gene TRBV9; TRBD1 matches at 10 bases. The CDR3 spells CASSGTGTGVTHSGNTIYF. CDR3 in DNA: TGTGCCAGCAGCGGCACGGGGACAGGGGTCACCCACTCTGGAAACACCATATATTTT.